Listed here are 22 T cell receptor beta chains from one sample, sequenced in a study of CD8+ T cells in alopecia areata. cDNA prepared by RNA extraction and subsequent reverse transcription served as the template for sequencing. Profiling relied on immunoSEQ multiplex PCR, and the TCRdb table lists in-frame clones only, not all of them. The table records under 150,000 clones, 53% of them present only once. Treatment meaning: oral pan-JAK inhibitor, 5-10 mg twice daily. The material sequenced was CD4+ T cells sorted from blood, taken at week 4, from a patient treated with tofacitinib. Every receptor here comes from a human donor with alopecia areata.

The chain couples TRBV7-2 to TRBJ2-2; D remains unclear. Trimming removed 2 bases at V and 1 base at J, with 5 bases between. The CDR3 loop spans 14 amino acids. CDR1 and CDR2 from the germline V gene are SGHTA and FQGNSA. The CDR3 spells CASSLRLNTGELFF. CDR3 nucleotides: TGTGCCAGCAGCTTACGCCTGAACACCGGGGAGCTGTTTTTT.

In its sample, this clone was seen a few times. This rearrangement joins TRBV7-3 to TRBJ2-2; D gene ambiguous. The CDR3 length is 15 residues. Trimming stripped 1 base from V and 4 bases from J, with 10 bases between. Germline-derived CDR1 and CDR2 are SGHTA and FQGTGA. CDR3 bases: TGTGCCAGCAGCTTAATGACGACATCCACCGGGGAGCTGTTTTTT. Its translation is CASSLMTTSTGELFF.

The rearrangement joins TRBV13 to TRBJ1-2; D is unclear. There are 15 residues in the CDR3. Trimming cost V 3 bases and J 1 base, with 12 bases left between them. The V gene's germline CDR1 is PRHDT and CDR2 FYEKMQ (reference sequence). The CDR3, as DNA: TGTGCCAGCAGCTTTCGAGCGGCTAATAACTATGGCTACACCTTC. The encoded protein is CASSFRAANNYGYTF.

In nucleotides, the CDR3 is TGTGCCACCCAATTCTCTGGGGCCAACGTCCTGACTTTC. Translating it yields CATQFSGANVLTF. The chain combines TRBV15 with TRBJ2-6; D not resolved. Germline loops: CDR1 LNHNV, CDR2 YYDKDF (reference sequence). CDR3 length: 13 residues. With 8 bases removed from V and 0 bases from J, the gap between germline ends came to 5 bases.

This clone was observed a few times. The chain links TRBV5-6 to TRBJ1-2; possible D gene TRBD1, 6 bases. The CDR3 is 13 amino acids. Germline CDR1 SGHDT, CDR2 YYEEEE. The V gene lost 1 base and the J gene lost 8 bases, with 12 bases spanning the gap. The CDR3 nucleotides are TGTGCCAGCAGCTTGTCCGGGGGCGGAGGCTACACCTTC. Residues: CASSLSGGGGYTF.

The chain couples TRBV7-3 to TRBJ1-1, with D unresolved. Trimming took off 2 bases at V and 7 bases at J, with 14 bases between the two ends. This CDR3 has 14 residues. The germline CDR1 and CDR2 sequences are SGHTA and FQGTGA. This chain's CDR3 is CASSLSHTAVEAFF. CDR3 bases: TGTGCCAGCAGCTTATCACACACAGCCGTTGAAGCTTTCTTT.

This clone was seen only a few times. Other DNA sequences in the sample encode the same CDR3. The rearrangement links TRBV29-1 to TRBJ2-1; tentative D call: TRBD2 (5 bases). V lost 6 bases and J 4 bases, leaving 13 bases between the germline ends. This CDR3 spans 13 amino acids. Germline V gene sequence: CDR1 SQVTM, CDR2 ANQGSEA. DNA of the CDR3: TGCAGCGTGGAACCAGGCGGGTACAATGAGCAGTTCTTC. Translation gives CSVEPGGYNEQFF.

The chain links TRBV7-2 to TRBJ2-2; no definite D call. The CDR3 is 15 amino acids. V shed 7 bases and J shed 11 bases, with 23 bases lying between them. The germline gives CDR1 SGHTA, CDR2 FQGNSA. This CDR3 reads CASTTVRTRGAELFF. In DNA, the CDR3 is TGTGCCAGCACCACGGTCCGGACCCGAGGCGCAGAGCTGTTTTTT.

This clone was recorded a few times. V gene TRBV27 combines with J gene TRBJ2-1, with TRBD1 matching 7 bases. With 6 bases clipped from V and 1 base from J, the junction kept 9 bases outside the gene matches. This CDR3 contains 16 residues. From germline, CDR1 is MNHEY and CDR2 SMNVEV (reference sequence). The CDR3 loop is CASSRLDRASYNEQFF. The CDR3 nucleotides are TGTGCCAGCAGCCGGCTCGACAGGGCATCCTACAATGAGCAGTTCTTC.

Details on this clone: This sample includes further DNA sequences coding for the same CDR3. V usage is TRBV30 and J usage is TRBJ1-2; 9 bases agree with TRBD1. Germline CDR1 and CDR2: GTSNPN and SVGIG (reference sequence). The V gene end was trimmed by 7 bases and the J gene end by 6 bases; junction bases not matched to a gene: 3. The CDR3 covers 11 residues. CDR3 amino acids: CALNRGHGYTF. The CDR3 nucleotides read TGTGCCTTAAACAGGGGGCATGGCTACACCTTC.

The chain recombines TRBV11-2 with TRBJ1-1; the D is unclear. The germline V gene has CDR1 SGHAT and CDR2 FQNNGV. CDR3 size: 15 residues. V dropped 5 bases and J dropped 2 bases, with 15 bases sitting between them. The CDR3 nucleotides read TGTGCCAGCAGCATACCCGAATCGGGAAACACTGAAGCTTTCTTT. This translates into CASSIPESGNTEAFF.

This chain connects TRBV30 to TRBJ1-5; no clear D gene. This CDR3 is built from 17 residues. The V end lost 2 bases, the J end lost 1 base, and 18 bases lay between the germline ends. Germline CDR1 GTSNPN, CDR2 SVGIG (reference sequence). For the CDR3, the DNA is TGTGCCTGGAGTCGAGCGGGTGGGCGAAGGAGCAATCAGCCCCAGCATTTT. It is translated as CAWSRAGGRRSNQPQHF.

The CDR3 loop is CASSGTGARYTEAFF. In nucleotides, the CDR3 is TGCGCCAGCAGCGGGACAGGGGCGCGGTACACTGAAGCTTTCTTT. V gene TRBV5-1 combines with J gene TRBJ1-1, with 10 bases lining up with TRBD1. The V segment lost 4 bases and the J segment 3 bases; nucleotides outside the gene matches: 6. The CDR3 length is 15 residues. The germline gives CDR1 SGHRS, CDR2 YFSETQ.

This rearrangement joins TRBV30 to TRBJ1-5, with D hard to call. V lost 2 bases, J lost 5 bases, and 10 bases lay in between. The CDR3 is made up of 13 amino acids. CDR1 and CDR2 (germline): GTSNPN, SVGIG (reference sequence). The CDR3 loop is CAWSLGIDQPQHF. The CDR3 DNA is TGTGCCTGGAGTTTAGGGATTGATCAGCCCCAGCATTTT.

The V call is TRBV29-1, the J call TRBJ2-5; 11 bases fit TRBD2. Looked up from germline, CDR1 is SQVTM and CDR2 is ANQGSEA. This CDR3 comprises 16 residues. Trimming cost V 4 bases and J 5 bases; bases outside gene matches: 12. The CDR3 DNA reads TGCAGCGTTGTTGGGATAGCGGGAGGGCATGGGGAGACCCAGTACTTC. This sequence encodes CSVVGIAGGHGETQYF.

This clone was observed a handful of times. CDR3 coding DNA: TGTGCCAGCAGCTTGATCGGGACAGGGGCGTACGAGCAGTACTTC. Protein product: CASSLIGTGAYEQYF. This chain uses TRBV5-5 with TRBJ2-7; 10 positions agree with TRBD1. The CDR3 consists of 15 residues. With V trimmed by 1 base and J by 4 bases, 5 bases remained unmatched. Germline-derived CDR1 and CDR2 are SGHKS and YYEKEE (reference sequence). Filled out from reference TRBV5-5 and TRBJ2-7, the complete variable domain reads DAGVTQSPTHLIKTRGQQVTLRCSPISGHKSVSWYQQVLGQGPQFIFQYYEKEERGRGNFPDRFSARQFPNYSSELNVNALLLGDSALYLCASSLIGTGAYEQYFGPGTRLTVT.

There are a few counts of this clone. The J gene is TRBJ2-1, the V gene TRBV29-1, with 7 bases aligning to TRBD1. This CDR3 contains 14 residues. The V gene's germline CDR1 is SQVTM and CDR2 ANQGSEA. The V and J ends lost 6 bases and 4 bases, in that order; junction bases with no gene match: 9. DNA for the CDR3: TGCAGCGTGGCAATACCGGGACAGTACAATGAGCAGTTCTTC. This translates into CSVAIPGQYNEQFF.

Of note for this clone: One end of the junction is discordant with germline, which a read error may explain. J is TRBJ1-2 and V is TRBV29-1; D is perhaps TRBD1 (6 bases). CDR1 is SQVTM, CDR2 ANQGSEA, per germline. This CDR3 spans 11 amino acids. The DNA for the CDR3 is TGCAGCGTTGAGACAGGAGAATCCCGCCTCTTC. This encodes CSVETGESRLF.

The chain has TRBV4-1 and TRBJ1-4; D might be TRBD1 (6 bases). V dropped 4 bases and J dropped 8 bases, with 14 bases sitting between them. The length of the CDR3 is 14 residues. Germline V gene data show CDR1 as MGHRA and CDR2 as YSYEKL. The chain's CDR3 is CASSRGGANEKLFF. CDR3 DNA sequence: TGCGCCAGCAGCCGCGGGGGCGCGAACGAAAAACTGTTTTTT.

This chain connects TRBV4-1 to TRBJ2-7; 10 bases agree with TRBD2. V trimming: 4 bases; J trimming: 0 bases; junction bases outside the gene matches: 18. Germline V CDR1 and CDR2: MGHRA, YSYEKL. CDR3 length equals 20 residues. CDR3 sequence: CASSPLQPRLAGPISYEQYF. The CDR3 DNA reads TGCGCCAGCAGCCCATTACAACCTAGACTAGCGGGCCCTATCTCCTACGAGCAGTACTTC.

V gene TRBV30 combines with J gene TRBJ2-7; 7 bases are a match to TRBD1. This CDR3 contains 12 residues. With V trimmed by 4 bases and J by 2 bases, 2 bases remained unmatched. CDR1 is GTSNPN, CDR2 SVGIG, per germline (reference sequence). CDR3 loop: CAWNQGAYEQYF. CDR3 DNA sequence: TGTGCCTGGAATCAGGGGGCCTACGAGCAGTACTTC.

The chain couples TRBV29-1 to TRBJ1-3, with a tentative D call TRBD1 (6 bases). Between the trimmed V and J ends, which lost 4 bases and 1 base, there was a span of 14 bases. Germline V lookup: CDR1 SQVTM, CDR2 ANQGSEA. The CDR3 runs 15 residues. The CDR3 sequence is CSVGGTGSSGNTIYF. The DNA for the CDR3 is TGCAGCGTTGGTGGTACAGGGAGTTCTGGAAACACCATATATTTT.